The 4 T cell receptor beta chains in this list originate from one sample, sequenced in a study of blood T cell repertoires in COVID-19. Repertoires were generated with immunoSEQ multiplex PCR, while TCRdb's copy carries only in-frame clones and drops some. The sample holds about 34,000 clones; 75% to 90% are singletons and the top ten take more than 13%. Sequenced: peripheral blood. The receptor source for this set is a man aged 55 to 69 with active COVID-19.

The chain employs TRBV21-1 and TRBJ2-4; TRBD1 is the table's D call, not checked against the DNA. TRBV21-1 is labeled a pseudogene. This CDR3 region has 18 residues. The DNA for the CDR3 is TGTGCCAGCAGCAAAGGTGGGACAGGGGGCTTCCCAGAAAACATTCAGTACTTC. Translated: CASSKGGTGGFPENIQYF.

The chain is built from TRBV16 and TRBJ2-7; D is possibly TRBD1 (5 bases). V shed 0 bases and J shed 5 bases, with 14 bases lying between them. The CDR3 length is 15 residues. Germline CDR1 KGHSY, CDR2 FQNENV. CDR3 residues: CASSQSAGSTHEQYF. CDR3 DNA: TGTGCCAGCAGCCAATCGGCAGGGTCGACCCACGAGCAGTACTTC. Supplemented by reference TRBV16 and TRBJ2-7, the full variable domain reads GEEVAQTPKHLVRGEGQKAKLYCAPIKGHSYVFWYQQVLKNEFKFLISFQNENVFDETGMPKERFSAKCLPNSPCSLEIQATKLEDSAVYFCASSQSAGSTHEQYFGPGTRLTVT.

This sequence joins TRBV18 and TRBJ2-7, with a possible D match to TRBD1 (6 bases). The CDR3 loop spans 13 amino acids. Germline V lookup: CDR1 KGHSH, CDR2 LQKENI. Trimming shortened V by 1 base and J by 4 bases, and 8 bases separated the two germline ends. CDR3 amino acids: CASSPLQGYEQYF. The CDR3 bases are TGTGCCAGCTCACCACTACAGGGTTACGAGCAGTACTTC.

The chain has TRBV18 and TRBJ2-7, with 9 positions matching TRBD1. V lost 5 bases and J lost 4; bases outside the gene matches: 3. The CDR3 has 13 residues. From germline, CDR1 is KGHSH and CDR2 LQKENI. CDR3 loop: CASSGTGQYEQYF. Written as DNA, the CDR3 is TGTGCCAGCTCAGGGACAGGGCAGTACGAGCAGTACTTC. Full variable domain (missing parts from reference TRBV18 and TRBJ2-7): NAGVMQNPRHLVRRRGQEARLRCSPMKGHSHVYWYRQLPEEGLKFMVYLQKENIIDESGMPKERFSAEFPKEGPSILRIQQVVRGDSAAYFCASSGTGQYEQYFGPGTRLTVT.